This T cell receptor beta chain was observed in a study of Ad26.COV2.S vaccination and SARS-CoV-2 variants. Sequenced by immunoSEQ multiplex PCR; TCRdb stores in-frame clones only, minus some. Among hundreds of thousands of clones listed, around 92% were seen once. Germline values: CDR1 KGHSH, CDR2 LQKENI. The germline V and J ends were trimmed by 2 bases and 0 bases, with 8 bases remaining between them. The CDR3 runs 15 residues. Sequencing used peripheral blood, obtained after recovery from COVID-19. J is TRBJ1-5 and V is TRBV18, with D perhaps matching TRBD1 (6 bases). The TCR comes from a human donor who had recovered from COVID-19. CDR3 region: CASSPAGDSNQPQHF. The CDR3 nucleotides read TGTGCCAGCTCACCAGCAGGGGATAGCAATCAGCCCCAGCATTTT.